This T cell receptor beta chain was documented in a study of regulatory T cells in long-lasting Graves disease. About the study: Under 3 months of antithyroid drugs had been taken by newly diagnosed Graves' patients.

The time point here: newly diagnosed GD, antithyroid drugs for less than 3 months. PBMCs provided the RNA from which the TCR library was made. It was American Thyroid Association guidelines that determined Graves' disease diagnosis. V lost 2 bases and J 5 bases, leaving 7 bases between the germline ends. There are 14 residues in the CDR3. Germline V CDR1 and CDR2: LNHDA, SQIVND (reference sequence). Sequencing libraries for TCR beta were prepared with iRepertoire HTBI primers and Arm-PCR of CDR3 regions. TCRdb reanalysed the multiplex PCR reads using MiXCR and keeps one entry per CDR3 protein. The sample holds under 250,000 distinct CDR3 sequences, around 21% seen once.

The material was peripheral blood mononuclear cells (PBMCs), obtained at new diagnosis, from a patient treated with antithyroid drugs. The genes are TRBV19 and TRBJ1-6; D possibly corresponds to TRBD1 (6 bases). The source of this sequence is a female donor with Graves disease. CDR3 residues: CASSIPGDNSPLHF. The CDR3 region has the DNA TGTGCCAGTAGTATACCAGGGGATAATTCACCCCTCCACTTT.